This T cell receptor beta chain was identified in a study of T cells in Graves' hyperthyroidism and ophthalmopathy. Study-level information: Peripheral blood was collected at initial diagnosis, before any treatment.

Pregnant or lactating patients were excluded, as were those with uncontrolled infection or other autoimmune disease. Clinical symptoms, serum thyroxine and TRAb, thyroid ultrasound and orbital computed tomography were used for the diagnoses. The V gene's germline CDR1 is SQVTM and CDR2 ANQGSEA. CDR3 length: 14 residues. V lost 4 bases, J lost 6 bases, and 7 bases stayed unmatched. On this clonotype itself: The target antigen is unknown.

Study-wide findings and caveats: The model's output predicted ophthalmopathy at a median of roughly 6 months prior to onset.

TCR beta CDR3 region amplification was performed from RNA transcripts. HTBI primers were used for first-round RT-PCR of the TCR CDR3. Each CDR3 protein gets one entry after TCRdb re-called the multiplex PCR reads with MiXCR. The data hold roughly 380,000 distinct CDR3 sequences, with 14% observed a single time. This clonotype was obtained from a woman aged 55-75 years with Graves' hyperthyroidism. The V and J genes are TRBV29-1 and TRBJ2-7, with TRBD1 matching over 12 bases. The sequenced material came from blood. The CDR3 nucleotides are TGCAGCGTTGGATTTTGGGACAGGGGGCTCGAGCAGTACTTC. This encodes CSVGFWDRGLEQYF.